Presented here are 24 T cell receptor beta chains from one specimen sequenced in a study of cytomegalovirus exposure and HLA in healthy donors. PCR amplification relied on 60 Vbeta primers (plus 13 Jbeta primers). Profiled with immunoSEQ multiplex PCR; TCRdb holds only in-frame clones, not every one. The sample shows under 130,000 clones, around 74% of them seen only once. The sample taken for sequencing was PBMCs. The receptors stem from a woman aged 40 to 50 in good health and CMV-seropositive.

V and J are TRBV4-1 and TRBJ1-2; tentative D call: TRBD1 (5 bases). Germline-derived CDR1 and CDR2 are MGHRA and YSYEKL. The ends were cut back, 0 bases at V and 8 bases at J, with 19 bases in the middle. There are 16 residues in the CDR3. CDR3 sequence: CASSQEVGLGAMGYTF. In nucleotides, the CDR3 is TGCGCCAGCAGCCAAGAAGTTGGGTTAGGGGCTATGGGCTACACCTTC.

J is TRBJ2-4 and V is TRBV5-4, with 7 bases aligning to TRBD1. Germline lookup yields CDR1 SGHNT and CDR2 YYREEE (reference sequence). The CDR3 runs to 14 residues. Unmatched junction bases numbered 5, after V lost 4 bases and J lost 4 bases. The CDR3 loop is CASSPGQLKNIQYF. The CDR3 DNA sequence: TGTGCCAGCAGCCCGGGACAGTTGAAAAACATTCAGTACTTC.

The rearrangement links TRBV7-8 to TRBJ2-1; 9 bases align to TRBD2. Germline V lookup: CDR1 SGHVS, CDR2 FQNEAQ. The CDR3 contains 14 residues. Germline trimming cut 1 base from V and 7 bases from J; bases unmatched to any gene: 2. Here the CDR3 DNA reads TGTGCCAGCAGCTTAGTGCTAGCGGGAAATGAGCAGTTCTTC. Protein product: CASSLVLAGNEQFF. Using reference TRBV7-8 and TRBJ2-1 for the parts outside the CDR3, the full variable domain is GAGVSQSPRYKVAKRGQDVALRCDPISGHVSLFWYQQALGQGPEFLTYFQNEAQLDKSGLPSDRFFAERPEGSVSTLKIQRTQQEDSAVYLCASSLVLAGNEQFFGPGTRLTVL.

J is TRBJ2-1 and V is TRBV2; D possibly corresponds to TRBD2 (5 bases). Looked up from germline, CDR1 is SNHLY and CDR2 is FYNNEI. There are 14 residues in the CDR3. The V and J ends lost 8 bases and 15 bases respectively, with 26 bases between them. CDR3 region: CASGPTGNRYLGFF. The CDR3 DNA is TGTGCCAGCGGGCCAACCGGGAATAGGTATTTAGGGTTCTTC.

Points on this clone: This CDR3 is also generated by other DNA sequences in the sample. The V gene is TRBV6-6, the J gene TRBJ1-1; no clear D. V lost 8 bases, J lost 4 bases, and 20 bases lay in between. This CDR3 comprises 15 residues. Per germline, CDR1 MNHNY and CDR2 SVGAGI (reference sequence). In DNA form, the CDR3 reads TGTGCCAGCTCGGCTACTCTGGCGAGCGGCACTGAAGCTTTCTTT. Encoded protein: CASSATLASGTEAFF.

This rearrangement joins TRBV2 to TRBJ1-5; no firm D call. This CDR3 region has 13 residues. The germline gives CDR1 SNHLY, CDR2 FYNNEI. The V gene lost 6 bases and the J gene lost 3 bases, with 9 bases spanning the gap. CDR3 loop: CASRVEVNQPQHF. CDR3 nucleotide sequence: TGTGCCAGCAGGGTGGAGGTCAATCAGCCCCAGCATTTT.

CDR3 nucleotide sequence: TGCGCCAGCAGCTTGGCTAGCGGGGGAAGCTCCTACAATGAGCAGTTCTTC. As protein: CASSLASGGSSYNEQFF. V usage is TRBV5-1 and J usage is TRBJ2-1; 10 nucleotides agree with TRBD2. The CDR3 has 17 amino acids. With 0 bases clipped from V and 0 bases from J, the junction kept 3 bases outside the gene matches. Germline V gene lookup returns CDR1 SGHRS and CDR2 YFSETQ.

The chain carries TRBV5-1 and TRBJ2-1; 10 nucleotides agree with TRBD2. The CDR3 consists of 15 residues. CDR1 is SGHRS, CDR2 YFSETQ, per germline. The V segment lost 4 bases and the J segment 7 bases; nucleotides outside the gene matches: 8. CDR3 sequence (DNA): TGCGCCAGCAGCGTGCTAGCGGGAGTGAGGAATGAGCAGTTCTTC. This sequence encodes CASSVLAGVRNEQFF.

This clone was detected only a few times. The chain combines TRBV27 with TRBJ1-6; D is perhaps TRBD1 (5 bases). Looked up from germline, CDR1 is MNHEY and CDR2 is SMNVEV (reference sequence). The CDR3 extends over 16 amino acids. V lost 0 bases and J lost 3, with 9 bases in between. In DNA, the CDR3 is TGTGCCAGCAGTTTATCGCCAGGGCACTATAATTCACCCCTCCACTTT. Protein: CASSLSPGHYNSPLHF.

The chain carries TRBV28 and TRBJ2-5; D is perhaps TRBD1 (5 bases). The J call may be wrong; the DNA end is better matched by TRBJ2-7. Germline-derived CDR1 and CDR2 are MDHEN and SYDVKM. This CDR3 region has 14 residues. DNA of the CDR3: TGTGCCAGCACGCGTATCGCAGGGTCCTACGAGCAGTACTTC. It codes for CASTRIAGSYEQYF.

The chain uses TRBV18 and TRBJ2-1, with TRBD2 identical over 13 bases. The CDR3 loop spans 19 amino acids. V lost 0 bases to trimming and J lost 9 bases; unmatched junction nucleotides: 14. The germline CDR1 and CDR2 sequences are KGHSH and LQKENI. CDR3 bases: TGTGCCAGCTCACCACCCCACTACTTACTAGCGGGAGGGCCGGGTGAGCAGTTCTTC. Residues: CASSPPHYLLAGGPGEQFF.

This clone has more than one count but fewer than ten. The rearrangement uses TRBV28 and TRBJ1-3; D call uncertain. With 4 bases removed from V and 7 bases from J, the gap between germline ends came to 20 bases. Germline CDR1 is MDHEN and CDR2 is SYDVKM. The length of the CDR3 is 16 residues. CDR3: CASSSLSLSPGNTIYF. In DNA, the CDR3 is TGTGCCAGCAGTTCCCTCTCTCTTTCCCCGGGGAACACCATATATTTT. Full variable domain (rest looked up from reference TRBV28 and TRBJ1-3): DVKVTQSSRYLVKRTGEKVFLECVQDMDHENMFWYRQDPGLGLRLIYFSYDVKMKEKGDIPEGYSVSREKKERFSLILESASTNQTSMYLCASSSLSLSPGNTIYFGEGSWLTVV.

V usage is TRBV5-1 and J usage is TRBJ2-1; 9 bases match TRBD2. CDR1 is SGHRS and CDR2 is YFSETQ in the germline V gene. With 4 bases clipped from V and 7 bases from J, the junction kept 12 bases outside the gene matches. The CDR3 covers 16 residues. The DNA for the CDR3 is TGCGCCAGCAGCCTCTTAGCGGGAGACGGATATAATGAGCAGTTCTTC. Encoded protein: CASSLLAGDGYNEQFF. Based on the CDR3 plus reference TRBV5-1 and TRBJ2-1, the full variable domain is KAGVTQTPRYLIKTRGQQVTLSCSPISGHRSVSWYQQTPGQGLQFLFEYFSETQRNKGNFPGRFSGRQFSNSRSEMNVSTLELGDSALYLCASSLLAGDGYNEQFFGPGTRLTVL.

This chain links TRBV28 with TRBJ2-7; perhaps TRBD2 as D (5 bases). Trimming cost V 3 bases and J 2 bases, with 8 bases left between them. The CDR3 covers 13 residues. Germline CDR1 MDHEN, CDR2 SYDVKM. Here the CDR3 DNA reads TGTGCCAGCAGTTTTCCGGGAACCTACGAGCAGTACTTC. Translation: CASSFPGTYEQYF. The variable domain in full, with the rest retrieved from reference TRBV28 and TRBJ2-7, is DVKVTQSSRYLVKRTGEKVFLECVQDMDHENMFWYRQDPGLGLRLIYFSYDVKMKEKGDIPEGYSVSREKKERFSLILESASTNQTSMYLCASSFPGTYEQYFGPGTRLTVT.

The chain has TRBV9 and TRBJ2-3; TRBD2 matches at 7 bases. Trimming at V came to 1 base and at J to 4 bases, leaving 6 bases not matched to a gene. This CDR3 is 15 amino acids long. The germline V gene encodes CDR1 SGDLS and CDR2 YYNGEE. The CDR3 here is CASSVSGGIPDTQYF. Here the CDR3 DNA reads TGTGCCAGCAGCGTATCGGGAGGCATCCCAGATACGCAGTATTTT.

This rearrangement joins TRBV28 to TRBJ1-2; 10 nucleotides agree with TRBD1. Trimming removed 4 bases from V and 4 bases from J; junction bases left unmatched: 6. The germline V gene encodes CDR1 MDHEN and CDR2 SYDVKM. The CDR3 has 15 residues. The CDR3 is CASSSTGGAGYGYTF. The CDR3 nucleotides read TGTGCCAGCAGTTCGACAGGGGGCGCGGGCTATGGCTACACCTTC.

V and J are TRBV19 and TRBJ1-2; perhaps TRBD1 as D (5 bases). V shed 5 bases and J shed 8 bases, with 18 bases lying between them. Per germline, CDR1 LNHDA and CDR2 SQIVND (reference sequence). The CDR3 is made up of 14 amino acids. CDR3 amino acids: CASSVLRVEKGYTF. The DNA for the CDR3 is TGTGCCAGTAGTGTACTCAGGGTAGAGAAAGGCTACACCTTC.

Remarks on this clone: The conserved phenylalanine or tryptophan is not found at the CDR3 terminus, so this likely reflects a read error. The rearrangement joins TRBV10-3 to TRBJ1-2, with a weak D call TRBD1 (5 bases). The CDR3 consists of 15 residues. Looked up from germline, CDR1 is ENHRY and CDR2 is SYGVKD. Trimming pared 0 bases from V and 4 bases from J, leaving 12 bases between. The CDR3 DNA is TGTGCCATCAGTGAGTCTACAGGAACCTTCTATGGCTACACCCTC. Translation: CAISESTGTFYGYTL.

The chain combines TRBV28 with TRBJ1-1; 7 bases agree with TRBD1. This CDR3 is built from 12 residues. Trimming at V came to 10 bases and at J to 4 bases, leaving 6 bases not matched to a gene. The germline V gene has CDR1 MDHEN and CDR2 SYDVKM. The CDR3 region is CATKGGSTEAFF. In DNA form, the CDR3 reads TGTGCCACCAAAGGGGGCAGCACTGAAGCTTTCTTT.

CDR3: CASSSQNNSPLHF. The CDR3 region has the DNA TGTGCCAGTAGTTCGCAGAACAATTCACCCCTCCACTTT. The chain carries TRBV19 and TRBJ1-6, with D unclear. The germline V gene encodes CDR1 LNHDA and CDR2 SQIVND (reference sequence). The ends were cut back, 5 bases at V and 7 bases at J, with 9 bases in the middle. CDR3 length: 13 amino acids.

The chain employs TRBV28 and TRBJ2-6, with D possibly matching TRBD2 (5 bases). With 3 bases removed from V and 3 bases from J, the gap between germline ends came to 9 bases. Per germline, CDR1 MDHEN and CDR2 SYDVKM. CDR3 length equals 15 residues. CDR3 loop: CASSFFGIGANVLTF. The CDR3 DNA follows: TGTGCCAGCAGTTTCTTCGGGATTGGGGCCAACGTCCTGACTTTC.

The CDR3 sequence is CASSHPGRGREQYF. The CDR3 DNA follows: TGCGCCAGCAGCCACCCGGGCAGGGGGCGGGAGCAGTACTTC. V and J are TRBV5-1 and TRBJ2-7, with 8 bases identical to TRBD1. CDR1 and CDR2 (germline): SGHRS, YFSETQ. This CDR3 region has 14 residues. J was trimmed by 7 bases and V by 4 bases; bases with no gene match: 10. The whole variable domain, filled in from reference TRBV5-1 and TRBJ2-7, reads KAGVTQTPRYLIKTRGQQVTLSCSPISGHRSVSWYQQTPGQGLQFLFEYFSETQRNKGNFPGRFSGRQFSNSRSEMNVSTLELGDSALYLCASSHPGRGREQYFGPGTRLTVT.

This clone has only a few counts. The V gene is TRBV21-1, the J gene TRBJ2-5; TRBD2, as called in the table, went unchecked against the DNA. TRBV21-1 is labeled a pseudogene. This CDR3 contains 18 residues. The CDR3 bases are TGTGCCAGCCCGGACACTTACCGGACTAGCGGGAGGGCGGGGACCCAGTACTTC. It codes for CASPDTYRTSGRAGTQYF.

This clone was seen a few times. The rearrangement links TRBV6-1 to TRBJ2-7, with D possibly matching TRBD2 (5 bases). The CDR3 has 16 amino acids. V was pared by 2 bases and J by 3 bases, with 17 bases between. CDR1 is MNHNS and CDR2 is SASEGT in the germline V gene. CDR3 protein: CASSEWDQAEIYEQYF. The DNA of the CDR3 is TGTGCCAGCAGTGAATGGGATCAAGCGGAGATCTACGAGCAGTACTTC.